This TCR beta chain was sequenced for a study of early T cells in non-severe SARS-CoV-2 infection. Study-wide context: Sequenced material consisted of bulk RNA (from unsorted whole blood), and chains were unpaired.

CDR1 and CDR2 (germline): SGHTA, FQGTGA. The CDR3 covers 15 residues. The V and J ends lost 2 bases and 0 bases respectively, with 5 bases between them. Comment on this clonotype: Its antigen remains unknown.

General observations from the study: A preference for anti-spike CD8 responses marked VDJdb matching, which missed private and CD4 specificities.

Attachment of unique molecular identifiers to individual cDNA molecules was performed. TCRdb reprocessed the 5' RACE reads with MiXCR, giving one entry per CDR3 protein. The sample consists of about 70,000 distinct CDR3 sequences, about 15% of them appearing once. The sequencing used whole blood, collected at baseline. This sequence was found in an adult who was a healthcare worker with PCR-confirmed SARS-CoV-2 infection or an uninfected control (not recorded which). V gene TRBV7-3 combines with J gene TRBJ1-6; unclear D gene. The CDR3 region is CASSLESSYNSPLHF. The CDR3 DNA sequence: TGTGCCAGCAGCTTAGAAAGCTCCTATAATTCACCCCTCCACTTT.